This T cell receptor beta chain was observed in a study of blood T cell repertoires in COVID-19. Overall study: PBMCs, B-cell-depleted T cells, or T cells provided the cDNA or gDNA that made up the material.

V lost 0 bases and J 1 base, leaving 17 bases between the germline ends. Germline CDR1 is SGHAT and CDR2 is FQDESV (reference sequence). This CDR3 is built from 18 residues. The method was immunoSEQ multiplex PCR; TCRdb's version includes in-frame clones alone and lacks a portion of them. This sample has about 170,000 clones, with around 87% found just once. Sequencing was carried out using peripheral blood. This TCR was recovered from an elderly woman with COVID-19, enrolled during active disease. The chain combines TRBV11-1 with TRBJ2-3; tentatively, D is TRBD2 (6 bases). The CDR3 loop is CASSLAQRGRGRTDTQYF. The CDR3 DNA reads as TGTGCCAGCAGCTTAGCGCAAAGAGGGCGGGGCCGCACAGATACGCAGTATTTT.